This entry lists 32 T cell receptor beta chains sequenced from one sample in a study of early T cells in non-severe SARS-CoV-2 infection (dated by TCRdb to 2020 to 2022). To prepare the library, 5' RACE was applied. The sequencer was a NextSeq 500. In-frame beta chains were kept once TCRdb had trimmed the public reads at Q25 with fastp and called clones with MiXCR. Every CDR3 protein is listed once, alongside the most common genes and DNA of its rows. In this sample the table shows 55,000 to 75,000 distinct CDR3 sequences, less than 9.5% of which occur a single time. The top ten constitute 3% to 3.5% of the sample. Specimen: whole blood. The receptor set was obtained from an adult who was a healthcare worker with PCR-confirmed SARS-CoV-2 infection or an uninfected control (not recorded which).

This clonotype was seen a handful of times. The J gene is TRBJ1-1, the V gene TRBV7-9; 8 bases agree with TRBD1. Germline V gene sequence: CDR1 SEHNR, CDR2 FQNEAQ (reference sequence). V lost 5 bases and J lost 2; bases outside the gene matches: 7. The CDR3 is 15 residues long. The CDR3 DNA is TGTGCCAGCAGCACCCGGACAGGGCAAAACACTGAAGCTTTCTTT. Protein sequence: CASSTRTGQNTEAFF.

This clonotype has more than one count but fewer than ten. The chain carries TRBV18 and TRBJ2-1; D uncertain. The germline V gene encodes CDR1 KGHSH and CDR2 LQKENI. The V end was cut by 6 bases, the J end by 5 bases, with 14 bases between. The CDR3 runs 14 residues. Here the CDR3 reads CASSSTPYNNEQFF. The CDR3 DNA is TGTGCCAGCTCCTCAACTCCTTATAACAATGAGCAGTTCTTC.

This clonotype has only a few counts. The chain employs TRBV10-3 and TRBJ2-3; weak D call: TRBD2 (6 bases). This CDR3 region has 14 residues. The V end was cut by 6 bases, the J end by 3 bases, with 13 bases between. Per germline, CDR1 ENHRY and CDR2 SYGVKD. The CDR3 spells CAIRETSGTDTQYF. The CDR3 region has the DNA TGTGCCATCAGGGAGACTAGTGGTACAGATACGCAGTATTTT.

A few counts support this clonotype. The chain uses TRBV18 and TRBJ2-2; 8 bases fit TRBD2. V trimming: 2 bases; J trimming: 8 bases; junction bases outside the gene matches: 13. Germline values: CDR1 KGHSH, CDR2 LQKENI. This CDR3 has 17 amino acids. The CDR3 nucleotides read TGTGCCAGCTCACCATCCGCCGGGACTAGGAAAGTGGGGGAGCTGTTTTTT. It translates to CASSPSAGTRKVGELFF.

There are a few counts of this clonotype. The rearrangement links TRBV27 to TRBJ1-2; maybe TRBD1 (5 bases). V dropped 7 bases and J dropped 6 bases, with 15 bases sitting between them. The germline V gene encodes CDR1 MNHEY and CDR2 SMNVEV (reference sequence). CDR3 length equals 13 residues. Here the CDR3 DNA reads TGTGCCAGCACCTTGTCCCAGGGACATGGCTACACCTTC. Protein: CASTLSQGHGYTF.

The chain uses TRBV28 and TRBJ2-7; D is unresolved. Germline CDR1 is MDHEN and CDR2 is SYDVKM. The CDR3 contains 12 residues. V lost 5 bases and J lost 5, with 10 bases in between. The CDR3 region has the DNA TGTGCCAGCAGTATATCAGGCAACGAGCAGTACTTC. Protein: CASSISGNEQYF.

The chain recombines TRBV6-2 or TRBV6-3 with TRBJ2-7; D gene unclear. Per germline, CDR1 MNHEY and CDR2 SVGEGT. This CDR3 contains 11 residues. V was shortened by 4 bases and J by 7 bases, with 8 bases between the two germline ends. The CDR3 DNA sequence: TGTGCCAGCAGTTGGTGGGGTGAGCAGTACTTC. Translated: CASSWWGEQYF.

The gene calls are TRBV20-1 and TRBJ2-7; TRBD2 agrees at 10 bases. V shed 0 bases and J 4 bases; nucleotides not matched to a gene: 6. The CDR3 consists of 15 residues. Germline V gene data show CDR1 as DFQATT and CDR2 as SNEGSKA (reference sequence). The CDR3 nucleotides read TGCAGTGCTAGAGATCGGCCTAGCGGGAGTTACGAGCAGTACTTC. Translating gives CSARDRPSGSYEQYF.

The chain links TRBV20-1 to TRBJ2-1, with D tentatively TRBD2 (6 bases). The V end lost 6 bases, the J end lost 2 bases, and 11 bases lay between the germline ends. CDR3 size: 13 residues. The germline CDR1 and CDR2 sequences are DFQATT and SNEGSKA (reference sequence). CDR3 amino acids: CSALRGPYNEQFF. CDR3 in DNA: TGCAGTGCCCTGCGGGGCCCCTACAATGAGCAGTTCTTC.

This clonotype was observed at least ten times. CDR3 bases: TGTGCCAGCAGCGTTGGGGGTAGCGGGAGAGGACAAGAGACCCAGTACTTC. It yields the protein CASSVGGSGRGQETQYF. The chain has TRBV9 and TRBJ2-5; TRBD2 agrees at 9 bases. The V and J ends lost 2 bases and 2 bases, in that order; junction bases with no gene match: 10. CDR1 and CDR2 from the germline V gene are SGDLS and YYNGEE. The CDR3 sequence is 17 residues long.

With respect to this clonotype: A read error may produce the germline difference seen at one junction end. The chain couples TRBV6-5 to TRBJ2-7; 7 positions agree with TRBD1. The CDR3 is 13 residues long. From germline, CDR1 is MNHEY and CDR2 SVGAGI. CDR3 DNA: TGTGCCAGCAGTTACTCGGCCCTAGGGACAGCGGATTTC. Translated, it gives CASSYSALGTADF.

This clonotype was picked up a small number of times. The genes are TRBV7-7 and TRBJ2-5; possible D gene TRBD2, 5 bases. CDR3 length equals 15 residues. Germline CDR1 reads SSHAT; CDR2 reads FNYEAQ (reference sequence). V was trimmed by 1 base and J by 5 bases, leaving 14 bases between them. The chain's CDR3 is CASSLEPRAHETQYF. The CDR3 DNA follows: TGTGCCAGCAGCTTAGAACCGCGGGCCCACGAGACCCAGTACTTC.

This clonotype was observed a few times. V is TRBV2 and J is TRBJ2-7; 7 positions match TRBD2. Germline assignment: CDR1 SNHLY and CDR2 FYNNEI. The CDR3 contains 16 residues. V shed 6 bases, J shed 0 bases, and the junction held 11 bases outside the gene matches. CDR3 coding DNA: TGTGCCAGCAGGGCCAGGACTGGCGGGAGCTCCTACGAGCAGTACTTC. It yields the protein CASRARTGGSSYEQYF.

This clonotype has a handful of counts. The CDR3 region is CASSLQPGQGHGYTF. The DNA for the CDR3 is TGTGCCAGCAGCCTTCAGCCGGGACAGGGTCATGGCTACACCTTC. The rearrangement uses TRBV9 and TRBJ1-2; 9 bases line up with TRBD1. CDR3 length: 15 residues. V trimming: 4 bases; J trimming: 6 bases; junction bases outside the gene matches: 10. Germline CDR1 SGDLS, CDR2 YYNGEE.

This clonotype appeared many times. The chain couples TRBV5-1 to TRBJ2-1; D uncertain. V gave up 0 bases and J gave up 2 bases, with 12 bases separating them. The CDR3 runs 16 residues. Per germline, CDR1 SGHRS and CDR2 YFSETQ. The DNA of the CDR3 is TGCGCCAGCAGCTTGGTGGGCCCCGCGACCTACAATGAGCAGTTCTTC. This sequence encodes CASSLVGPATYNEQFF.

This clonotype was counted many times. The chain combines TRBV18 with TRBJ1-2; D not certain. The CDR3 has 13 residues. Trimming shortened V by 0 bases and J by 5 bases, and 7 bases separated the two germline ends. Germline CDR1 is KGHSH and CDR2 is LQKENI. CDR3 DNA: TGTGCCAGCTCACCACCGTCGGTTTATGGCTACACCTTC. Protein product: CASSPPSVYGYTF.

This clonotype was found a few times. The gene calls are TRBV27 and TRBJ2-1, with D unresolved. This CDR3 has 13 amino acids. V was cut by 0 bases and J by 4 bases, with 4 bases left in between. Germline V gives CDR1 MNHEY, CDR2 SMNVEV (reference sequence). In nucleotides, the CDR3 is TGTGCCAGCAGTTTATCGGAGTACAATGAGCAGTTCTTC. Translated, it gives CASSLSEYNEQFF.

The table lists this clonotype with a few counts. This chain joins TRBV20-1 and TRBJ1-5, with a tentative D call TRBD1 (5 bases). This CDR3 region has 16 residues. Looked up from germline, CDR1 is DFQATT and CDR2 is SNEGSKA (reference sequence). The V and J ends lost 0 bases and 7 bases respectively, with 19 bases between them. DNA of the CDR3: TGCAGTGCTAGAGATAGCAGGGTAGTTGCAGGACAGCCCCAGCATTTT. As protein: CSARDSRVVAGQPQHF.

The chain couples TRBV20-1 to TRBJ2-1; D is unclear. The CDR3 length is 14 residues. CDR1 and CDR2 from the germline V gene are DFQATT and SNEGSKA (reference sequence). Between the trimmed V and J ends, which lost 0 bases and 0 bases, there was a span of 6 bases. The CDR3 loop is CSARERPSYNEQFF. CDR3 nucleotide sequence: TGCAGTGCTAGAGAGCGGCCCTCCTACAATGAGCAGTTCTTC.

The J gene is TRBJ2-1, the V gene TRBV5-1; the match to TRBD2 covers 11 bases. The germline V gene has CDR1 SGHRS and CDR2 YFSETQ. This CDR3 has 16 residues. V was clipped by 4 bases and J by 7 bases; unmatched bases: 10. The CDR3 loop reads CASSQFSSGRMNEQFF. The CDR3 DNA sequence: TGCGCCAGCAGCCAGTTTTCTAGCGGGAGGATGAATGAGCAGTTCTTC.

A remark on this clonotype: One end of the junction does not line up with germline, which may come from a read error. V gene TRBV27 combines with J gene TRBJ2-7, with TRBD1 identical over 9 bases. This CDR3 has 13 residues. CDR1 is MNHEY, CDR2 SMNVEV, per germline (reference sequence). The CDR3 sequence: CVSRIQGANEQYF. Here the CDR3 DNA reads TGTGTCAGCAGAATACAGGGGGCGAACGAGCAGTACTTC.

This clonotype was detected ten times or more. The chain joins TRBV14 to TRBJ2-7; D possibly corresponds to TRBD1 (5 bases). There are 14 residues in the CDR3. V was pared by 4 bases and J by 2 bases, with 12 bases between. The V gene's germline CDR1 is SGHDN and CDR2 FVKESK. The CDR3 DNA reads TGTGCCAGCAGCCTCGGACACCATACCTACGAGCAGTACTTC. It codes for CASSLGHHTYEQYF.

The chain is built from TRBV7-9 and TRBJ2-7; 9 positions match TRBD1. CDR1 is SEHNR, CDR2 FQNEAQ, per germline (reference sequence). With 4 bases clipped from V and 2 bases from J, the junction kept 6 bases outside the gene matches. The CDR3 covers 15 residues. DNA for the CDR3: TGTGCCAGCAGCTACTGGGACAGGGCAACCTACGAGCAGTACTTC. It specifies CASSYWDRATYEQYF.

This clonotype was counted a few times. The chain links TRBV3-1 to TRBJ2-6, with unresolved D. V was pared by 2 bases and J by 1 base, with 3 bases between. There are 14 residues in the CDR3. The germline V gene has CDR1 LGHDT and CDR2 YNNKEL (reference sequence). The CDR3 nucleotides are TGTGCCAGCAGCCAAAGTTCTGGGGCCAACGTCCTGACTTTC. Its protein product is CASSQSSGANVLTF.

V gene TRBV11-2 combines with J gene TRBJ1-2, with D hard to call. This CDR3 spans 15 amino acids. CDR1 is SGHAT and CDR2 is FQNNGV in the germline V gene. V shed 4 bases and J shed 5 bases, with 17 bases lying between them. In nucleotides, the CDR3 is TGTGCCAGCAGCTCCCCCGGCTTGGCCCATTATGGCTACACCTTC. It yields the protein CASSSPGLAHYGYTF. Complete variable domain (other parts from reference TRBV11-2 and TRBJ1-2): EAGVAQSPRYKIIEKRQSVAFWCNPISGHATLYWYQQILGQGPKLLIQFQNNGVVDDSQLPKDRFSAERLKGVDSTLKIQPAKLEDSAVYLCASSSPGLAHYGYTFGSGTRLTVV.

This clonotype was counted ten times or more. The chain combines TRBV5-1 with TRBJ1-2, with a possible D match to TRBD1 (5 bases). Germline V gene sequence: CDR1 SGHRS, CDR2 YFSETQ. The CDR3 loop spans 14 amino acids. V shed 1 base and J shed 8 bases, with 15 bases lying between them. CDR3 in amino acids: CASSLWGNDGGYTF. The CDR3 DNA reads as TGCGCCAGCAGCTTGTGGGGCAACGATGGCGGCTACACCTTC.

This clonotype was recorded at least ten times. V gene TRBV4-2 combines with J gene TRBJ2-2; TRBD1 is a possible D gene (5 bases). The V and J ends lost 1 base and 1 base respectively, with 7 bases between them. The germline gives CDR1 LGHNA, CDR2 YNFKEQ. CDR3 length equals 15 residues. Written as DNA, the CDR3 is TGTGCCAGCAGCCAAGTTACAGGGAACACCGGGGAGCTGTTTTTT. It codes for CASSQVTGNTGELFF.

The chain carries TRBV3-1 and TRBJ1-4; the D gene is possibly TRBD1 (5 bases). V was cut by 4 bases and J by 7 bases, with 13 bases left in between. The CDR3 is 14 residues long. From germline, CDR1 is LGHDT and CDR2 YNNKEL (reference sequence). This CDR3 is CASSLQALGEKLFF. The CDR3 DNA reads as TGTGCCAGCAGCCTACAGGCGTTGGGTGAAAAACTGTTTTTT.

This clonotype was observed at least ten times. The chain employs TRBV12-3 or TRBV12-4 and TRBJ2-5; maybe TRBD2 (5 bases). V lost 6 bases and J lost 5, with 19 bases in between. The length of the CDR3 is 15 residues. This CDR3 is CASRESGTLWETQYF. The CDR3 region has the DNA TGTGCCAGCAGAGAAAGCGGTACCCTGTGGGAGACCCAGTACTTC.

This clonotype has at least ten counts. The rearrangement uses TRBV18 and TRBJ1-1; no reliable D call. Germline lookup yields CDR1 KGHSH and CDR2 LQKENI. V lost 4 bases, J lost 3 bases, and 9 bases lay in between. The CDR3 sequence is 13 residues long. CDR3 sequence: CASSRLKDTEAFF. CDR3 in DNA: TGTGCCAGCTCACGCCTCAAGGACACTGAAGCTTTCTTT.

CDR3 sequence reads: CASSSGLAGGRAKNIQYF. The CDR3 DNA follows: TGTGCCAGCAGCTCCGGACTAGCGGGAGGTCGGGCCAAAAACATTCAGTACTTC. The rearrangement links TRBV7-9 to TRBJ2-4, with 14 bases lining up with TRBD2. V shed 4 bases and J 1 base; nucleotides not matched to a gene: 6. CDR1 and CDR2 from the germline V gene are SEHNR and FQNEAQ (reference sequence). This CDR3 has 18 residues. The full variable domain, rest sourced from reference TRBV7-9 and TRBJ2-4, is DTGVSQNPRHKITKRGQNVTFRCDPISEHNRLYWYRQTLGQGPEFLTYFQNEAQLEKSRLLSDRFSAERPKGSFSTLEIQRTEQGDSAMYLCASSSGLAGGRAKNIQYFGAGTRLSVL.

J is TRBJ2-7 and V is TRBV20-1, with 13 bases identical to TRBD2. This CDR3 has 17 residues. Germline-derived CDR1 and CDR2 are DFQATT and SNEGSKA (reference sequence). After removal of 3 bases from V and 2 bases from J, the junction contained 10 bases not matched to a gene. The CDR3 reads CSARRTSGRGSTYEQYF. DNA for the CDR3: TGCAGTGCTAGGCGGACTAGCGGGAGAGGGAGCACCTACGAGCAGTACTTC.